Shown below are 8 T cell receptor beta chains from a single sample sequenced in a study of beta chain features in type 1 diabetes. General study results and limits: In all four CD4+ subsets, TCRB CDR3 length was significantly, moderately reduced in type 1 diabetes.

These receptors lack a known antigen. TCRB transcripts that were expressed got sequenced, as all of the isolated RNA had been reverse transcribed. This table comes from immunoSEQ multiplex PCR, and its TCRdb copy is limited to in-frame clones, with some not included. The sample lists 250,000 to 350,000 clones; approximately 14% were seen once. Specimen: naive CD4+ T cells from blood. These receptor sequences come from a man aged 25-45 years with type 1 diabetes.

In this sample, this clone turned up a few times. This chain links TRBV23-1 with TRBJ1-1, with 9 bases fitting TRBD1. TRBV23-1 is an open reading frame whose function is uncertain. Unmatched junction bases numbered 7, after V lost 5 bases and J lost 3 bases. This CDR3 contains 15 residues. CDR3: CASSDNRGQDTEAFF. CDR3 in DNA: TGCGCCAGCAGTGATAACAGGGGGCAAGACACTGAAGCTTTCTTT.

This clone was counted a few times. The chain recombines TRBV5-1 with TRBJ1-1; 8 nucleotides match TRBD1. This CDR3 is 14 amino acids long. The junction had 7 bases not matched to a gene; V was cut back by 4 bases and J by 5 bases. Germline V lookup: CDR1 SGHRS, CDR2 YFSETQ. CDR3 loop: CASSGQGARTEAFF. CDR3 DNA: TGCGCCAGCAGCGGGCAGGGGGCGAGGACTGAAGCTTTCTTT.

The chain couples TRBV5-1 to TRBJ1-4; TRBD1 matches at 8 bases. Losses at the gene ends were 0 bases for V and 4 bases for J; bases not matched to a gene: 5. Germline CDR1 is SGHRS and CDR2 is YFSETQ. This CDR3 is 16 amino acids long. CDR3 sequence (DNA): TGCGCCAGCAGCTTGGGACAGGGGCCGCTTAATGAAAAACTGTTTTTT. This gives the protein CASSLGQGPLNEKLFF.

This clone was seen a few times. The CDR3: CASSLGQENTEAFF. The CDR3 DNA sequence: TGTGCCAGCAGCTTGGGACAGGAGAACACTGAAGCTTTCTTT. The chain recombines TRBV5-4 with TRBJ1-1, with a possible D match to TRBD1 (6 bases). This CDR3 region has 14 residues. Germline V gene lookup returns CDR1 SGHNT and CDR2 YYREEE (reference sequence). The V end was cut by 0 bases, the J end by 1 base, with 7 bases between.

The rearrangement joins TRBV4-3 to TRBJ2-7, with D possibly being TRBD2 (5 bases). CDR3 size: 14 residues. V lost 1 base and J lost 1, with 8 bases in between. Germline loops: CDR1 LGHNA, CDR2 YSLEER. The CDR3 coding sequence is TGCGCCAGCAGCCAAGTCGGGGATTCCTACGAGCAGTACTTC. This translates into CASSQVGDSYEQYF.

This clone was counted only a few times. V usage is TRBV7-9 and J usage is TRBJ2-5; D uncertain. The germline gives CDR1 SEHNR, CDR2 FQNEAQ (reference sequence). Trimming left V 1 base short and J 4 bases short, with 4 bases between. The CDR3 runs 12 residues. CDR3: CASSLVRETQYF. In nucleotides, the CDR3 is TGTGCCAGCAGCTTAGTGCGAGAGACCCAGTACTTC.

The table lists this clone with a few counts. The chain has TRBV6-5 and TRBJ2-7; 7 bases map to TRBD2. Germline trimming cut 2 bases from V and 5 bases from J; bases unmatched to any gene: 9. Germline values: CDR1 MNHEY, CDR2 SVGAGI. This CDR3 comprises 15 residues. CDR3 sequence (DNA): TGTGCCAGCAGTTACACCGGCGGGAGATCCCACGAGCAGTACTTC. Translated: CASSYTGGRSHEQYF.

This clone has just a few counts. The chain recombines TRBV18 with TRBJ2-1; 7 positions match TRBD2. The junction had 15 bases not matched to a gene; V was cut back by 5 bases and J by 5 bases. CDR3 length: 17 residues. In germline, CDR1 is KGHSH, CDR2 LQKENI. The DNA for the CDR3 is TGTGCCAGCTCAGGGGAAGCGGGACGGGGACCCCACAATGAGCAGTTCTTC. It is translated as CASSGEAGRGPHNEQFF.